This T cell receptor beta chain comes out of a study of control samples from healthy donors and cancer patients. The V gene's germline CDR1 is SGDLS and CDR2 YYNGEE. Trimming left V 0 bases short and J 1 base short, with 12 bases between. The CDR3 spans 16 residues. TCRdb keeps only in-frame clones here, not all; method: immunoSEQ multiplex PCR. This table has roughly 90,000 clones, approximately 91% appearing once. This sequence was found in a woman aged 45-60 years with colorectal cancer. Sequenced sample: PBMCs. The rearrangement links TRBV9 to TRBJ2-3, with D maybe TRBD1 (5 bases). CDR3 in DNA: TGTGCCAGCAGCGTAGGACAGCAGCGAGGCACAGATACGCAGTATTTT. Residues: CASSVGQQRGTDTQYF.